A single sample gave rise to the 2 T cell receptor beta chains below, sequenced in a study of T cells after yellow fever vaccination. TCRdb re-analysed the 5' RACE reads in MiXCR, keeping a single row per CDR3 protein. The profile shows 400,000 to 450,000 distinct CDR3 sequences, roughly 20% of them singletons. The specimen comprised PBMCs, sampled before the yellow fever booster vaccination. Receptor source: a man between 18 and 29 years old who received the YFV17D yellow fever vaccine.

This rearrangement joins TRBV5-1 to TRBJ2-7; 7 bases map to TRBD1. Trimming took 2 bases from V and 0 from J; bases not matched to a gene: 5. The CDR3 runs 15 residues. Germline CDR1 SGHRS, CDR2 YFSETQ. The CDR3 sequence: CASSLFGTDSYEQYF. The DNA of the CDR3 is TGCGCCAGCAGCTTATTCGGGACAGACTCCTACGAGCAGTACTTC.

The chain couples TRBV3-1 to TRBJ1-2; no reliable D call. CDR1 LGHDT and CDR2 YNNKEL come from the germline V gene (reference sequence). Trimming took off 1 base at V and 8 bases at J, with 8 bases between the two ends. The CDR3 length is 12 residues. CDR3 sequence reads: CASSQGEEGYTF. In DNA form, the CDR3 reads TGTGCCAGCAGCCAAGGGGAGGAAGGCTACACCTTC.